A single sample is the source of the 28 T cell receptor beta chains below, sequenced in a study of T-cell reconstitution after alpha-beta-depleted transplantation in children. Unique molecular identifiers featured in how the TCRbeta library was prepared. MiXCR, run by TCRdb on the PCR reads, gives a single entry per CDR3 protein. Of some 500,000 distinct CDR3 sequences listed, about a sixth are singletons. Source: PBMCs from the stem cell graft donor, taken from the stem cell graft. The receptor set was obtained from a human donor who donated a stem cell graft to a child with acute lymphoblastic leukemia.

CDR3 residues: CASSQILGGATQYF. CDR3 DNA: TGCGCCAGCAGCCAAATACTAGGTGGAGCGACCCAGTACTTC. The chain is built from TRBV4-1 and TRBJ2-5, with D maybe TRBD2 (5 bases). Germline V CDR1 and CDR2: MGHRA, YSYEKL. This CDR3 spans 14 amino acids. The ends were cut back, 2 bases at V and 7 bases at J, with 14 bases in the middle.

This clonotype turned up a few times. The chain employs TRBV7-3 and TRBJ2-2; 7 bases are a match to TRBD2. V trimming: 2 bases; J trimming: 7 bases; junction bases outside the gene matches: 13. CDR1 and CDR2 (germline): SGHTA, FQGTGA. The CDR3 spans 17 residues. The CDR3 sequence is CASSLQAGPFGVGELFF. The CDR3 nucleotides are TGTGCCAGCAGCTTACAAGCGGGACCCTTCGGGGTCGGGGAGCTGTTTTTT. Full variable domain (missing parts from reference TRBV7-3 and TRBJ2-2): GAGVSQTPSNKVTEKGKYVELRCDPISGHTALYWYRQSLGQGPEFLIYFQGTGAADDSGLPNDRFFAVRPEGSVSTLKIQRTERGDSAVYLCASSLQAGPFGVGELFFGEGSRLTVL.

This clonotype was detected a few times. This chain connects TRBV5-1 to TRBJ2-3; D not certain. V lost 0 bases, J lost 4 bases, and 9 bases lay in between. Looked up from germline, CDR1 is SGHRS and CDR2 is YFSETQ. This CDR3 region has 14 residues. CDR3 residues: CASSLGSDADTQYF. CDR3 nucleotide sequence: TGCGCCAGCAGCTTGGGGAGTGACGCAGATACGCAGTATTTT.

The genes are TRBV7-2 and TRBJ1-5, with D hard to call. V was trimmed by 2 bases and J by 5 bases, leaving 10 bases between them. CDR1 is SGHTA, CDR2 FQGNSA, per germline. This CDR3 region has 14 residues. The CDR3 loop is CASSLYGSHQPQHF. CDR3 nucleotide sequence: TGTGCCAGCAGCTTATACGGCAGTCATCAGCCCCAGCATTTT.

This clonotype was seen a handful of times. The chain links TRBV5-5 to TRBJ2-5, with D tentatively TRBD1 or TRBD2 (5 bases each). This CDR3 comprises 15 residues. The germline V gene has CDR1 SGHKS and CDR2 YYEKEE (reference sequence). V was pared by 3 bases and J by 4 bases, with 16 bases between. CDR3 sequence: CASSWGTVQRETQYF. CDR3 nucleotide sequence: TGTGCCAGCAGCTGGGGGACGGTACAAAGAGAGACCCAGTACTTC. The full variable domain, in which reference TRBV5-5 and TRBJ2-5 provide the parts outside the CDR3, is DAGVTQSPTHLIKTRGQQVTLRCSPISGHKSVSWYQQVLGQGPQFIFQYYEKEERGRGNFPDRFSARQFPNYSSELNVNALLLGDSALYLCASSWGTVQRETQYFGPGTRLLVL.

This clonotype was counted once. The chain links TRBV20-1 to TRBJ2-7, with D perhaps TRBD2 (6 bases). The CDR3 is made up of 14 amino acids. Per the germline V gene, CDR1 is DFQATT and CDR2 is SNEGSKA (reference sequence). Trimming took 2 bases from V and 4 from J, leaving 15 bases between them. In nucleotides, the CDR3 is TGCAGTGCTAGACCTCGGGACTTCCCTTACGAGCAGTACTTC. The encoded protein is CSARPRDFPYEQYF.

The chain combines TRBV11-2 with TRBJ2-7; 12 nucleotides agree with TRBD2. V lost 1 base and J lost 2; bases outside the gene matches: 9. CDR1 and CDR2 from the germline V gene are SGHAT and FQNNGV. CDR3 length: 18 residues. CDR3 loop: CASSLVPSGRVMAYEQYF. As DNA, the CDR3 is TGTGCCAGCAGCTTAGTTCCTAGCGGGAGGGTAATGGCCTACGAGCAGTACTTC.

On this clonotype itself: This may be a read error: a much more frequent sequence differs by one nucleotide. This rearrangement joins TRBV7-6 to TRBJ2-7, with 9 bases fitting TRBD1. The CDR3 loop spans 14 amino acids. V was pared by 7 bases and J by 3 bases, with 7 bases of the junction left unmatched. CDR1 is SGHVS, CDR2 FNYEAQ, per germline. The CDR3 reads CASTSRDRVYEQYF. The CDR3 DNA is TGTGCCAGCACCTCCCGGGACAGGGTCTACGAGCAGTACTTC.

The chain couples TRBV5-1 to TRBJ2-1; TRBD1 matches 9 bases. Germline lookup yields CDR1 SGHRS and CDR2 YFSETQ. The CDR3 is 12 amino acids. J gave up 12 bases and V 4 bases, and 5 bases lay outside the gene matches. The DNA for the CDR3 is TGCGCCAGCAGCCACGACAGGGGGGGGCAGTTCTTC. It yields the protein CASSHDRGGQFF.

A few counts support this clonotype. The chain uses TRBV25-1 and TRBJ2-5; D remains unclear. CDR1 is MGHDK, CDR2 SYGVNS, per germline. The CDR3 has 13 amino acids. V was clipped by 6 bases and J by 3 bases, with 11 bases between them. The CDR3 sequence: CASRVGSKETQYF. CDR3 DNA: TGTGCCAGCAGAGTTGGGTCGAAAGAGACCCAGTACTTC.

This clonotype occurred a few times. The chain joins TRBV29-1 to TRBJ2-7; 8 bases align to TRBD2. Germline lookup yields CDR1 SQVTM and CDR2 ANQGSEA. V lost 0 bases to trimming and J lost 6 bases; unmatched junction nucleotides: 7. The CDR3 loop spans 14 amino acids. The chain's CDR3 is CSVEERAGEGEQYF. The CDR3 region has the DNA TGCAGCGTTGAAGAAAGAGCGGGAGAGGGCGAGCAGTACTTC.

CDR3 nucleotides: TGTGCCAGCAGCTTAGCTAGCGGGGCCGCGGATGAGCAGTTCTTC. It yields the protein CASSLASGAADEQFF. J is TRBJ2-1 and V is TRBV7-9; 8 bases are a match to TRBD2. V was pared by 0 bases and J by 8 bases, with 6 bases of the junction left unmatched. Germline CDR1 and CDR2: SEHNR and FQNEAQ (reference sequence). CDR3 length equals 15 residues.

This clonotype was counted at least ten times. This rearrangement joins TRBV6-4 to TRBJ2-3; D perhaps matches TRBD2 (6 bases). CDR1 MRHNA and CDR2 SNTAGT come from the germline V gene. V was cut by 4 bases and J by 4 bases, with 15 bases left in between. This CDR3 is built from 15 residues. The CDR3 sequence is CASSVGQSGSDTQYF. The CDR3 bases are TGTGCCAGCAGTGTGGGTCAGAGCGGGTCAGATACGCAGTATTTT.

In its sample, this clonotype was seen a few times. V gene TRBV6-4 combines with J gene TRBJ2-2; D possibly corresponds to TRBD1 (6 bases). Trimming stripped 8 bases from V and 3 bases from J, with 19 bases between. Germline V gene lookup returns CDR1 MRHNA and CDR2 SNTAGT. This CDR3 contains 16 residues. CDR3 DNA: TGTGCCAGCCACCCCTCAGGGGAGAGGGACACCGGGGAGCTGTTTTTT. It encodes CASHPSGERDTGELFF.

This clonotype was detected only a few times. The chain links TRBV5-1 to TRBJ2-1; the D call may be TRBD1 or TRBD2 (5 bases each). V was pared by 4 bases and J by 0 bases, with 17 bases between. CDR3 length: 17 residues. From germline, CDR1 is SGHRS and CDR2 YFSETQ. CDR3: CASSHLAGYSSYNEQFF. The CDR3 coding sequence is TGCGCCAGCAGCCACCTAGCAGGGTACAGCTCCTACAATGAGCAGTTCTTC.

The chain uses TRBV10-3 and TRBJ2-3; D could derive from TRBD1 or TRBD2 (5 bases each). This CDR3 comprises 17 residues. The V gene's germline CDR1 is ENHRY and CDR2 SYGVKD. V was trimmed by 0 bases and J by 2 bases, leaving 15 bases between them. This chain's CDR3 is CAISESTNTGTTDTQYF. CDR3 in DNA: TGTGCCATCAGTGAGTCGACGAATACCGGGACCACAGATACGCAGTATTTT.

The V call is TRBV5-1, the J call TRBJ1-6; D is unresolved. The germline CDR1 and CDR2 sequences are SGHRS and YFSETQ. The CDR3 covers 18 residues. V was clipped by 4 bases and J by 8 bases, with 25 bases between them. This chain's CDR3 is CASSRTQTAESLDSPLHF. The DNA of the CDR3 is TGCGCCAGCAGCCGAACCCAAACAGCAGAAAGCCTCGATTCACCCCTCCACTTT.

The chain has TRBV10-3 and TRBJ1-1; D possibly corresponds to TRBD1 (5 bases). The CDR3 is made up of 15 amino acids. Between the trimmed V and J ends, which lost 0 bases and 0 bases, there was a span of 8 bases. CDR1 is ENHRY, CDR2 SYGVKD, per germline. CDR3 nucleotides: TGTGCCATCAGTGAGTCGTGGGACTTGAACACTGAAGCTTTCTTT. Its protein is CAISESWDLNTEAFF.

The chain couples TRBV29-1 to TRBJ1-1; D not resolved. The CDR3 loop spans 10 amino acids. Germline CDR1 SQVTM, CDR2 ANQGSEA. V lost 4 bases to trimming and J lost 11 bases, with 11 bases between them. The CDR3 bases are TGCAGCGTTGCAGGCCGCGGGGCTTTCTTT. Translated: CSVAGRGAFF.

This clonotype was counted a few times. CDR3 sequence: CASSLEPGGTYTEAFF. The CDR3 DNA reads as TGCGCCAGCAGCTTGGAGCCAGGGGGCACGTACACTGAAGCTTTCTTT. The chain combines TRBV5-1 with TRBJ1-1; 8 bases line up with TRBD1. The germline CDR1 and CDR2 sequences are SGHRS and YFSETQ. The CDR3 spans 16 residues. The V gene end was trimmed by 0 bases and the J gene end by 3 bases; junction bases not matched to a gene: 7.

This clonotype turned up a few times. V gene TRBV6-1 combines with J gene TRBJ2-5; 9 nucleotides match TRBD1. Germline trimming cut 4 bases from V and 3 bases from J; bases unmatched to any gene: 9. The CDR3 has 16 amino acids. Germline loops: CDR1 MNHNS, CDR2 SASEGT. The CDR3 sequence: CASSGVPGQGEETQYF. CDR3 nucleotide sequence: TGTGCCAGCAGTGGGGTCCCGGGACAGGGAGAAGAGACCCAGTACTTC.

This clonotype was detected only a few times. The chain couples TRBV9 to TRBJ1-1; tentatively, D is TRBD1 (5 bases). The CDR3 extends over 18 amino acids. Trimming left V 3 bases short and J 0 bases short, with 21 bases between. CDR1 and CDR2 from the germline V gene are SGDLS and YYNGEE. For the CDR3, the DNA is TGTGCCAGCAGCGCCCCTCAGGGCTATGCCCCTATGAACACTGAAGCTTTCTTT. As protein: CASSAPQGYAPMNTEAFF.

Comment on this clonotype: This sequence may be a read error, since a much larger clone differs from it by one base. The rearrangement links TRBV12-3 or TRBV12-4 to TRBJ2-2; D gene uncertain. The CDR3 runs to 12 residues. Here the CDR3 reads CASRFATGELFF. CDR3 nucleotide sequence: TGTGCCAGCCGTTTCGCCACCGGGGAGCTGTTTTTT.

The chain carries TRBV10-3 and TRBJ2-7, with 9 bases fitting TRBD2. After removal of 2 bases from V and 5 bases from J, the junction contained 10 bases not matched to a gene. The CDR3 consists of 16 residues. Germline CDR1 ENHRY, CDR2 SYGVKD. The CDR3 region has the DNA TGTGCCATCAGTGAGCGGGGACTAGCCACGCAAGACGAGCAGTACTTC. It is translated as CAISERGLATQDEQYF.

V and J are TRBV2 and TRBJ2-1, with 8 bases aligning to TRBD2. V was clipped by 5 bases and J by 4 bases; unmatched bases: 7. Germline values: CDR1 SNHLY, CDR2 FYNNEI. This CDR3 spans 15 amino acids. CDR3: CASSLLAAYYNEQFF. The CDR3, as DNA: TGTGCCAGCAGTTTACTAGCGGCGTATTACAATGAGCAGTTCTTC.

The rearrangement joins TRBV24-1 to TRBJ2-1; the match to TRBD2 covers 11 bases. The CDR3 sequence is 13 residues long. Germline assignment: CDR1 KGHDR and CDR2 SFDVKD. The CDR3 sequence: CAGGLADYNEQFF. The CDR3, as DNA: TGTGCAGGGGGACTAGCGGACTACAATGAGCAGTTCTTC.

The V and J genes are TRBV4-2 and TRBJ2-7, with D possibly being TRBD1 (6 bases). Per the germline V gene, CDR1 is LGHNA and CDR2 is YNFKEQ. The V end was cut by 3 bases, the J end by 2 bases, with 17 bases between. The CDR3 runs to 16 residues. CDR3 region: CASSQPWGRATYEQYF. In DNA, the CDR3 is TGTGCCAGCAGCCAGCCCTGGGGGCGGGCAACCTACGAGCAGTACTTC.

This chain uses TRBV5-6 with TRBJ2-7; tentative D call: TRBD2 (6 bases). V lost 4 bases, J lost 5 bases, and 22 bases lay in between. This CDR3 contains 16 residues. The V gene's germline CDR1 is SGHDT and CDR2 YYEEEE. The CDR3 region has the DNA TGTGCCAGCAGCGGATGGTCGGGGGAGAAAGAGGACGAGCAGTACTTC. The encoded protein is CASSGWSGEKEDEQYF.